Shown below are 30 T cell receptor beta chains from a single sample sequenced in a study of control samples from healthy donors and cancer patients. TCRdb's copy holds only in-frame clones and misses some; the assay was immunoSEQ multiplex PCR. Counted here are some 120,000 clones, approximately 88% occurring once; the ten biggest clones make up 40%. The specimen sequenced was blood. Receptors were obtained from a man between 50 and 59 years old in good health.

This chain connects TRBV3-1 (or the pseudogene TRBV3-2) to TRBJ1-1; D is perhaps TRBD1 (5 bases). This CDR3 has 14 amino acids. V lost 4 bases and J lost 3, with 12 bases in between. Germline CDR1 reads LGHDT; CDR2 reads YNNKEL (reference sequence). The CDR3 nucleotides read TGTGCCAGCAGCCTGATTTCGGGGGACACTGAAGCTTTCTTT. Translation gives CASSLISGDTEAFF.

The chain joins TRBV7-9 to TRBJ1-1, with 9 bases lining up with TRBD1. Trimming removed 4 bases from V and 0 bases from J; junction bases left unmatched: 6. This CDR3 spans 16 amino acids. CDR1 and CDR2 from the germline V gene are SEHNR and FQNEAQ (reference sequence). In DNA, the CDR3 is TGTGCCAGCAGCTCCCTGGACAGGGGAATGAACACTGAAGCTTTCTTT. It codes for CASSSLDRGMNTEAFF. Combining the CDR3 with reference TRBV7-9 and TRBJ1-1 gives the whole variable domain DTGVSQNPRHKITKRGQNVTFRCDPISEHNRLYWYRQTLGQGPEFLTYFQNEAQLEKSRLLSDRFSAERPKGSFSTLEIQRTEQGDSAMYLCASSSLDRGMNTEAFFGQGTRLTVV.

This chain joins TRBV20-1 and TRBJ1-1; D gene uncertain. Trimming removed 7 bases from V and 3 bases from J, with 9 bases in between. Germline lookup yields CDR1 DFQATT and CDR2 SNEGSKA (reference sequence). CDR3 size: 11 residues. In DNA form, the CDR3 reads TGCAGTGTTCGGGTAGACACTGAAGCTTTCTTT. It is translated as CSVRVDTEAFF.

The table lists this clone with a count of one. V and J are TRBV19 and TRBJ2-2; D uncertain. Trimming pared 7 bases from V and 2 bases from J, leaving 14 bases between. The CDR3 loop spans 15 amino acids. Germline lookup yields CDR1 LNHDA and CDR2 SQIVND (reference sequence). The CDR3 nucleotides are TGTGCCAGTACCCTTCTCCCCCCCAACACCGGGGAGCTGTTTTTT. Amino acid sequence: CASTLLPPNTGELFF.

V and J are TRBV5-1 and TRBJ1-1; tentatively, D is TRBD1 (6 bases). The germline gives CDR1 SGHRS, CDR2 YFSETQ. The V end was cut by 5 bases, the J end by 0 bases, with 29 bases between. This CDR3 region has 20 residues. The CDR3 DNA reads TGCGCCAGCAGTCAACTCCGGGGGGCTAATTGGCCTAGCATGAACACTGAAGCTTTCTTT. It encodes CASSQLRGANWPSMNTEAFF.

The chain carries TRBV7-2 and TRBJ1-2; no clear D. The CDR3 covers 14 residues. CDR1 is SGHTA and CDR2 is FQGNSA in the germline V gene. V lost 3 bases and J lost 2, with 10 bases in between. In DNA, the CDR3 is TGTGCCAGCAGCTTCGGACTGGGAAACTATGGCTACACCTTC. Residues: CASSFGLGNYGYTF.

V gene TRBV11-2 combines with J gene TRBJ2-3, with D possibly being TRBD2 (6 bases). Germline CDR1 SGHAT, CDR2 FQNNGV. This CDR3 comprises 15 residues. With 7 bases removed from V and 2 bases from J, the gap between germline ends came to 16 bases. In nucleotides, the CDR3 is TGTGCCAGCAACTCCGGGGCGGGATCCACAGATACGCAGTATTTT. It specifies CASNSGAGSTDTQYF.

The chain employs TRBV3-1 (or the pseudogene TRBV3-2) and TRBJ2-2, with 7 bases identical to TRBD2. Trimming took 1 base from V and 6 from J; bases not matched to a gene: 5. There are 15 residues in the CDR3. Germline lookup yields CDR1 LGHDT and CDR2 YNNKEL (reference sequence). CDR3 in amino acids: CASSQGPRGAGELFF. DNA of the CDR3: TGTGCCAGCAGCCAAGGGCCCCGGGGGGCCGGGGAGCTGTTTTTT.

The V gene is TRBV19, the J gene TRBJ1-1; the D is unclear. V lost 7 bases and J lost 5, with 11 bases in between. This CDR3 region has 12 residues. Germline CDR1 is LNHDA and CDR2 is SQIVND (reference sequence). The CDR3 sequence: CASNPGGTEAFF. DNA for the CDR3: TGTGCCAGTAACCCCGGAGGAACTGAAGCTTTCTTT.

This sequence joins TRBV6-4 and TRBJ2-3; D gene unclear. The CDR3 contains 17 residues. CDR1 is MRHNA and CDR2 is SNTAGT in the germline V gene. The V end was cut by 0 bases, the J end by 1 base, with 14 bases between. The CDR3 protein is CASSDSLWAGGTDTQYF. CDR3 coding DNA: TGTGCCAGCAGTGACTCACTTTGGGCTGGGGGCACAGATACGCAGTATTTT.

V usage is TRBV11-3 and J usage is TRBJ1-3; D call uncertain. From germline, CDR1 is SGHNT and CDR2 YENEEA. This CDR3 region has 14 residues. The V and J ends lost 5 bases and 4 bases respectively, with 12 bases between them. CDR3 protein: CASSDRTEGNTIYF. CDR3 in DNA: TGTGCCAGCAGCGACCGGACCGAAGGAAACACCATATATTTT. The whole variable domain, filled in from reference TRBV11-3 and TRBJ1-3, reads EAGVVQSPRYKIIEKKQPVAFWCNPISGHNTLYWYLQNLGQGPELLIRYENEEAVDDSQLPKDRFSAERLKGVDSTLKIQPAELGDSAVYLCASSDRTEGNTIYFGEGSWLTVV.

The chain employs TRBV4-1 and TRBJ1-4, with D possibly being TRBD1 (5 bases). In germline, CDR1 is MGHRA, CDR2 YSYEKL. CDR3 size: 15 residues. The germline V and J ends were trimmed by 1 base and 7 bases, with 13 bases remaining between them. Here the CDR3 DNA reads TGCGCCAGCAGCCAAGGGGATAGGGGAGGTGAAAAACTGTTTTTT. This codes for CASSQGDRGGEKLFF.

The chain joins TRBV3-1 (or the pseudogene TRBV3-2) to TRBJ1-2; D gene uncertain. Germline CDR1 and CDR2: LGHDT and YNNKEL (reference sequence). The CDR3 covers 15 residues. V was pared by 0 bases and J by 8 bases, with 16 bases between. DNA for the CDR3: TGTGCCAGCAGCCAAGATCTCGGACGCAGCTGGGGCTACACCTTC. Protein product: CASSQDLGRSWGYTF.

J is TRBJ2-7 and V is TRBV5-6; D is unclear. V was cut by 0 bases and J by 5 bases, with 3 bases left in between. The CDR3 has 11 amino acids. Germline CDR1 reads SGHDT; CDR2 reads YYEEEE. CDR3 DNA sequence: TGTGCCAGCAGCTTGGACCACGAGCAGTACTTC. This translates into CASSLDHEQYF.

This clone came up once. V usage is TRBV18 and J usage is TRBJ2-1; D might be TRBD1 or TRBD2, each matching 6 bases. V lost 2 bases and J 9 bases, leaving 14 bases between the germline ends. The CDR3 consists of 14 residues. In germline, CDR1 is KGHSH, CDR2 LQKENI. CDR3 region: CASSPELGGSEQFF. CDR3 in DNA: TGTGCCAGCTCACCAGAGTTGGGGGGCAGTGAGCAGTTCTTC.

The genes are TRBV21-1 and TRBJ1-1. TRBV21-1 is listed as a pseudogene. The CDR3 runs 13 residues. The CDR3 is CASGAGKNTEAFF. In DNA form, the CDR3 reads TGTGCCAGCGGGGCGGGGAAAAACACTGAAGCTTTCTTT.

The chain combines TRBV5-1 with TRBJ2-1; weak D call: TRBD1 (6 bases). The CDR3 runs 15 residues. V was pared by 0 bases and J by 7 bases, with 14 bases between. The germline V gene encodes CDR1 SGHRS and CDR2 YFSETQ. The CDR3 nucleotides are TGCGCCAGCAGCTTGGGCAGGGGACGGTGGAATGAGCAGTTCTTC. Protein: CASSLGRGRWNEQFF.

This chain uses TRBV4-3 with TRBJ1-1; no clear D. The CDR3 spans 15 residues. V was pared by 0 bases and J by 6 bases, with 14 bases between. Germline V gives CDR1 LGHNA, CDR2 YSLEER. CDR3 bases: TGCGCCAGCAGCCAAGACCACGTACTAGTCCCTGAAGCTTTCTTT. Translation: CASSQDHVLVPEAFF.

The chain carries TRBV12-5 and TRBJ1-6; 7 nucleotides align to TRBD1. Losses at the gene ends were 0 bases for V and 6 bases for J; bases not matched to a gene: 11. This CDR3 is 18 amino acids long. Germline V gene data show CDR1 as LGHNT and CDR2 as FRNRAP. The CDR3 bases are TGTGCTAGTGGTTTGGTAAGGGGGAGAGGACAGGTTAATTCACCCCTCCACTTT. Translating it yields CASGLVRGRGQVNSPLHF.

V is TRBV6-4 and J is TRBJ1-1; D not resolved. In germline, CDR1 is MRHNA, CDR2 SNTAGT. The V gene lost 0 bases and the J gene lost 5 bases, with 13 bases spanning the gap. This CDR3 spans 15 amino acids. The CDR3 loop reads CASSDSGFGGTEAFF. The CDR3 DNA reads TGTGCCAGCAGTGACTCGGGGTTCGGAGGGACTGAAGCTTTCTTT.

The genes are TRBV11-3 and TRBJ1-2; 8 bases agree with TRBD1. CDR1 is SGHNT, CDR2 YENEEA, per germline. The V segment lost 5 bases and the J segment 8 bases; nucleotides outside the gene matches: 7. The CDR3 loop spans 13 amino acids. CDR3 in DNA: TGTGCCAGCAGCATGCAGGGGGCGCGCGGCTACACCTTC. This sequence encodes CASSMQGARGYTF.

This clone was detected a few times. The chain combines TRBV30 with TRBJ2-3; 12 bases map to TRBD2. The CDR3 spans 15 residues. Germline V CDR1 and CDR2: GTSNPN, SVGIG (reference sequence). V dropped 5 bases and J dropped 2; count of bases not matched to a gene: 5. CDR3 DNA: TGTGCCTGGGAGCTAGCGGGGGGGAACACAGATACGCAGTATTTT. This sequence encodes CAWELAGGNTDTQYF.

This clone appeared once. V gene TRBV30 combines with J gene TRBJ2-3; 14 bases are shared with TRBD2. Germline lookup yields CDR1 GTSNPN and CDR2 SVGIG (reference sequence). J was trimmed by 2 bases and V by 0 bases; bases with no gene match: 4. CDR3 size: 17 residues. CDR3 residues: CAWSVGTSGGATDTQYF. The CDR3 bases are TGTGCCTGGAGTGTAGGGACTAGCGGGGGAGCCACAGATACGCAGTATTTT. Full variable domain (rest looked up from reference TRBV30 and TRBJ2-3): SQTIHQWPATLVQPVGSPLSLECTVEGTSNPNLYWYRQAAGRGLQLLFYSVGIGQISSEVPQNLSASRPQDRQFILSSKKLLLSDSGFYLCAWSVGTSGGATDTQYFGPGTRLTVL.

The rearrangement links TRBV6-1 to TRBJ1-5, with D possibly matching TRBD1 (5 bases). The CDR3 extends over 17 amino acids. Deletions cut 0 bases from V and 0 bases from J, with 12 bases between. CDR1 is MNHNS, CDR2 SASEGT, per germline. The CDR3 is CASSEAGQWVSNQPQHF. CDR3 DNA: TGTGCCAGCAGTGAAGCGGGGCAGTGGGTTAGCAATCAGCCCCAGCATTTT.

The J gene is TRBJ1-6, the V gene TRBV19; 12 bases are shared with TRBD1. CDR1 is LNHDA and CDR2 is SQIVND in the germline V gene (reference sequence). V gave up 6 bases and J gave up 10 bases; unmatched junction bases: 7. There are 15 residues in the CDR3. CDR3 sequence: CASRVLGTGGSPLHF. DNA for the CDR3: TGTGCCAGTAGGGTTCTAGGGACAGGGGGCTCACCCCTCCACTTT.

This clone was seen only a few times. The gene calls are TRBV6-1 and TRBJ1-6; D is unclear. Germline CDR1 and CDR2: MNHNS and SASEGT. This CDR3 is 13 amino acids long. V lost 7 bases and J 5 bases, leaving 9 bases between the germline ends. The CDR3 is CASTGGNNSPLHF. CDR3 DNA: TGTGCCAGCACTGGCGGTAATAATTCACCCCTCCACTTT.

This clone was observed a single time. V usage is TRBV6-5 and J usage is TRBJ2-1, with TRBD2 identical over 8 bases. Germline V gene sequence: CDR1 MNHEY, CDR2 SVGAGI. The CDR3 contains 15 residues. J was trimmed by 1 base and V by 6 bases; bases with no gene match: 5. In DNA form, the CDR3 reads TGTGCCAGCAGGGTGCGGGGGGTTTCCTACAATGAGCAGTTCTTC. This translates into CASRVRGVSYNEQFF.

This chain connects TRBV20-1 to TRBJ1-1; TRBD1 agrees at 10 bases. The CDR3 has 13 residues. Germline CDR1 DFQATT, CDR2 SNEGSKA (reference sequence). Germline trimming cut 3 bases from V and 7 bases from J; bases unmatched to any gene: 5. CDR3 loop: CSASGDRGLEAFF. The CDR3 DNA is TGCAGTGCTAGTGGTGACAGGGGGCTTGAAGCTTTCTTT.

The J gene is TRBJ2-3, the V gene TRBV30, with 8 nucleotides matching TRBD2. This CDR3 region has 14 residues. The V gene end was trimmed by 3 bases and the J gene end by 5 bases; junction bases not matched to a gene: 7. Germline loops: CDR1 GTSNPN, CDR2 SVGIG (reference sequence). CDR3 sequence (DNA): TGTGCCTGGAGGTTCGGGGGGGCCGGAGATACGCAGTATTTT. This sequence encodes CAWRFGGAGDTQYF.

The J gene is TRBJ1-5, the V gene TRBV10-2; D may be TRBD1 (5 bases). V was shortened by 3 bases and J by 5 bases, with 14 bases between the two germline ends. The CDR3 has 15 residues. Germline V gene lookup returns CDR1 WSHSY and CDR2 SAAADI. The CDR3 region has the DNA TGCGCCAGCAGTGATAATGGGGGAATGCATCAGCCCCAGCATTTT. It specifies CASSDNGGMHQPQHF.